These 14 T cell receptor beta chains came from one sample sequenced in a study of blood T cell repertoires in COVID-19. The assay was immunoSEQ multiplex PCR, and TCRdb's table has in-frame clones only and misses some. The profile shows approximately 140,000 clones, 84% of them singletons. Sample: peripheral blood. The receptor source for this set is a man aged 70 or older with acute or convalescent COVID-19.

The rearrangement joins TRBV5-1 to TRBJ1-1, with a possible D match to TRBD1 (5 bases). Trimming pared 5 bases from V and 3 bases from J, leaving 14 bases between. CDR1 and CDR2 (germline): SGHRS, YFSETQ. The CDR3 length is 14 residues. CDR3 bases: TGCGCCAGCAGGAGGAGAGACAGTCACACTGAAGCTTTCTTT. This encodes CASRRRDSHTEAFF.

This sequence joins TRBV5-1 and TRBJ2-2; D not certain. V lost 2 bases, J lost 1 base, and 9 bases lay in between. The germline CDR1 and CDR2 sequences are SGHRS and YFSETQ. The length of the CDR3 is 15 residues. CDR3 bases: TGCGCCAGCAGCTTCGCGCCGGGGAACACCGGGGAGCTGTTTTTT. It codes for CASSFAPGNTGELFF.

The V and J genes are TRBV9 and TRBJ1-2; possibly TRBD1 for D (6 bases). Germline loops: CDR1 SGDLS, CDR2 YYNGEE. CDR3 length: 14 residues. The V end was cut by 0 bases, the J end by 3 bases, with 9 bases between. The CDR3 loop is CASSVAGADYGYTF. The DNA for the CDR3 is TGTGCCAGCAGCGTAGCAGGGGCGGACTATGGCTACACCTTC.

V and J are TRBV3-1 (or the pseudogene TRBV3-2) and TRBJ1-2; perhaps TRBD1 as D (6 bases). Trimming pared 4 bases from V and 5 bases from J, leaving 11 bases between. This CDR3 is built from 13 residues. The germline gives CDR1 LGHDT, CDR2 YNNKEL (reference sequence). CDR3 loop: CASSPPGEYGYTF. Written as DNA, the CDR3 is TGTGCCAGCAGCCCCCCAGGGGAATATGGCTACACCTTC.

This sequence joins TRBV5-1 and TRBJ2-7; 10 nucleotides agree with TRBD2. Unmatched junction bases numbered 6, after V lost 3 bases and J lost 0 bases. CDR1 is SGHRS, CDR2 YFSETQ, per germline. This CDR3 is 16 amino acids long. The CDR3 sequence is CASSSLAGASSYEQYF. The CDR3 DNA reads TGCGCCAGCAGCTCCCTAGCGGGGGCAAGCTCCTACGAGCAGTACTTC.

The rearrangement links TRBV5-1 to TRBJ2-5; 7 bases fit TRBD2. The V segment lost 0 bases and the J segment 5 bases; nucleotides outside the gene matches: 10. The germline V gene has CDR1 SGHRS and CDR2 YFSETQ. The CDR3 runs 16 residues. For the CDR3, the DNA is TGCGCCAGCAGCTTGGGGCTGGGGACTATGGGGGAGACCCAGTACTTC. This encodes CASSLGLGTMGETQYF. Looking up the rest from reference TRBV5-1 and TRBJ2-5 gives the full variable domain: KAGVTQTPRYLIKTRGQQVTLSCSPISGHRSVSWYQQTPGQGLQFLFEYFSETQRNKGNFPGRFSGRQFSNSRSEMNVSTLELGDSALYLCASSLGLGTMGETQYFGPGTRLLVL.

The chain combines TRBV15 with TRBJ2-1; 7 nucleotides agree with TRBD2. V dropped 7 bases and J dropped 1; count of bases not matched to a gene: 13. Germline loops: CDR1 LNHNV, CDR2 YYDKDF (reference sequence). The CDR3 loop spans 17 amino acids. CDR3 DNA sequence: TGTGCCACCAAGGAGGGAACGGGACTAAGATCCTACAATGAGCAGTTCTTC. It specifies CATKEGTGLRSYNEQFF. The full variable domain, completed using reference TRBV15 and TRBJ2-1, is DAMVIQNPRYQVTQFGKPVTLSCSQTLNHNVMYWYQQKSSQAPKLLFHYYDKDFNNEADTPDNFQSRRPNTSFCFLDIRSPGLGDTAMYLCATKEGTGLRSYNEQFFGPGTRLTVL.

This sequence joins TRBV6-5 and TRBJ2-3, with D tentatively TRBD2 (5 bases). CDR1 MNHEY and CDR2 SVGAGI come from the germline V gene. V was clipped by 6 bases and J by 12 bases, with 16 bases between them. The CDR3 spans 12 residues. CDR3 sequence: CASRKDRDLQYF. The CDR3 DNA reads TGTGCCAGCAGAAAAGACCGGGATTTACAGTATTTT.

This chain connects TRBV30 to TRBJ2-7; D is undetermined. V dropped 5 bases and J dropped 3 bases, with 8 bases sitting between them. The germline V gene has CDR1 GTSNPN and CDR2 SVGIG (reference sequence). The CDR3 covers 11 residues. The CDR3 region is CAWDRHYEQYF. CDR3 DNA sequence: TGTGCCTGGGATCGACACTACGAGCAGTACTTC.

The rearrangement joins TRBV5-1 to TRBJ2-7; TRBD2 aligns across 11 bases. V was clipped by 4 bases and J by 2 bases; unmatched bases: 8. The germline CDR1 and CDR2 sequences are SGHRS and YFSETQ. The CDR3 is 16 residues long. The CDR3 DNA reads as TGCGCCAGCAGCATCGAACCGGGACTAGCGGCCTACGAGCAGTACTTC. Protein product: CASSIEPGLAAYEQYF.

As to this clone: An end of the junction does not agree with germline; a read error may underlie this. The rearrangement links TRBV18 to TRBJ2-5, with 12 bases that match TRBD1. Germline V lookup: CDR1 KGHSH, CDR2 LQKENI. The CDR3 extends over 17 amino acids. The CDR3 is CASSPLGQGAGLEIQYF. CDR3 in DNA: TGTGCCAGCTCACCACTGGGACAGGGGGCTGGTTTGGAGATCCAGTACTTC.

V gene TRBV4-1 combines with J gene TRBJ1-2; 9 bases map to TRBD1. The CDR3 totals 16 residues. CDR1 and CDR2 from the germline V gene are MGHRA and YSYEKL. V was pared by 0 bases and J by 3 bases, with 5 bases of the junction left unmatched. The CDR3 DNA sequence: TGCGCCAGCAGCCAAGATAACAGGGGGCGCGACTATGGCTACACCTTC. It encodes CASSQDNRGRDYGYTF.

The V and J genes are TRBV4-1 and TRBJ1-3; 8 nucleotides match TRBD1. The CDR3 extends over 16 amino acids. Trimming at V came to 1 base and at J to 7 bases, leaving 9 bases not matched to a gene. Germline V gene lookup returns CDR1 MGHRA and CDR2 YSYEKL. CDR3 in amino acids: CASSQVGLQGGNTIYF. CDR3 DNA: TGCGCCAGCAGCCAAGTTGGACTACAGGGGGGGAACACCATATATTTT.

This clone showed up just a few times. J is TRBJ1-1 and V is TRBV7-8; 7 positions match TRBD1. With V trimmed by 1 base and J by 5 bases, 10 bases remained unmatched. This CDR3 has 16 residues. Germline CDR1 SGHVS, CDR2 FQNEAQ. In nucleotides, the CDR3 is TGTGCCAGCAGCTTAGGTGGAAGGGGGCGAAGGACTGAAGCTTTCTTT. Its translation: CASSLGGRGRRTEAFF.